The source of this T cell receptor (beta chain) is a study of blood T cell repertoires in COVID-19. Overall study: Acute and convalescent COVID-19 specimens originated in the United States, Italy and Spain. PBMCs, B-cell-depleted T cells, or T cells provided the cDNA or gDNA that made up the material.

Details on this clone: Compared with germline, one end of the junction differs, possibly owing to a read error.

In the original processing: Estimation of nucleated cell counts was performed using reference gene primer amplification. The table came from immunoSEQ multiplex PCR; TCRdb's copy has only in-frame clones and leaves some out. Clone size and the V and J calls come from that table; the DNA yielded D and trimming. This table has fewer than 200,000 clones, about 85% appearing once. The germline V gene encodes CDR1 KGHSH and CDR2 LQKENI. The CDR3 sequence is 14 residues long. The rearrangement uses TRBV18 and TRBJ2-1; D perhaps matches TRBD2 (5 bases). Sequencing was done on a sample of peripheral blood. The receptor was isolated from a man between 60 and 75 years old with active or convalescent COVID-19. This chain's CDR3 is CASSPGESSNEQFF. In DNA form, the CDR3 reads TGTGCCAGCTCACCCGGGGAATCCTCCAATGAGCAGTTCTTC.